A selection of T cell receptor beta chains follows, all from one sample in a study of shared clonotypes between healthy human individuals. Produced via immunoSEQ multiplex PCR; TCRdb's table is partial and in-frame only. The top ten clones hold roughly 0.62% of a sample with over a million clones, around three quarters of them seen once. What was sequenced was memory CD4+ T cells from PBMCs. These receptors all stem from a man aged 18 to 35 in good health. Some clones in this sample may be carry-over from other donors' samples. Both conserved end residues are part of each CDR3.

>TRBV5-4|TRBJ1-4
CASSDDREKLFF
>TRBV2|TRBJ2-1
CASMRGRPYNEQFF
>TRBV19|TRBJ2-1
CARAPLHEQFF
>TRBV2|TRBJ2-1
CASRRLASYNEQFF
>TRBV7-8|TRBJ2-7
CASSLAAAYEQYF
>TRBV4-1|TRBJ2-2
CASSPREGSGANTGELFF
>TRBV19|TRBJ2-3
CASSIPKLGTDTQYF
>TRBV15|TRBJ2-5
CATSKDRETQYF
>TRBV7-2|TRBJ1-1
CASSLESSGVAFF
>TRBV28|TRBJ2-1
CASSFQGVEQFF
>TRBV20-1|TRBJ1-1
CSARGDAEAFF
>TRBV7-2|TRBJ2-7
CASATTGQSDEQYF
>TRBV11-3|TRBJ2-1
CASSQTRGQSYNEQFF
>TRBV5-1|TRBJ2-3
CASSLGSSGSIDTQYF
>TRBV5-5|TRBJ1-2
CASSLSPQGAGYTF
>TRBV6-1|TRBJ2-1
CASSGWRAGVGYNEQFF
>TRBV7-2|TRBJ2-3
CASSFPGIQRHTQYF
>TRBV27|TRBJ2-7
CASTVRGSGRAYEQYF
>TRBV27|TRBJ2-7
CASSEGLAGGTYEQYF
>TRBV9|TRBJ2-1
CASSRGRSPDNEQFF
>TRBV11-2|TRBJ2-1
CATGAFSSYNEQFF
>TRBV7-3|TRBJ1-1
CASSLGDPSYTEAFF
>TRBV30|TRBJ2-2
CAWTMRGKLAEPLNTGELFF
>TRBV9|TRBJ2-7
CASSYGIAGGGYEQYF
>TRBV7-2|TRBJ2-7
CASSLSWAFSYEQYF
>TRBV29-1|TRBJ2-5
CSEQTSGRGGETQYF
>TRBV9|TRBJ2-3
CASSVVLAGVDTQYF
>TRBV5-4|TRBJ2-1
CASSLMGSRNEQFF
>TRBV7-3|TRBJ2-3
CASSQGTSGSFADTQYF
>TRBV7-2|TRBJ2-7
CASSRLDGGSYEQYF
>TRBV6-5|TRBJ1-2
CASSFDQGATYGYTF
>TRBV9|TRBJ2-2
CASSPTGTNTGELFF
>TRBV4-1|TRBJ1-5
CASSQDPVVSRGIQPQHF
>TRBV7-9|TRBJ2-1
CASSPQFHEQFF
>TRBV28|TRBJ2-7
CASSRPGTGYYEQYF
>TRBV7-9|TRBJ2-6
CASRLERAGANVLTF
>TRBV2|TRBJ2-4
CASIREIAKNIQYF
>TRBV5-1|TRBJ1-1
CASSPMGQNTEAFF
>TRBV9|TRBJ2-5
CASSRGSGIVKTQYF
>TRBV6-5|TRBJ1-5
CASSYTETGLKHF
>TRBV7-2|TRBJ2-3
CASSSGGLASNTQYF
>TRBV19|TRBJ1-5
CASSYSNQPQHF
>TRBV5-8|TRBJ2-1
CASSLGGTTYNEQFF
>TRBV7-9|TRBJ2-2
CASKAWGTGELFF
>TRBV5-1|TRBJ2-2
CASSSGVPSQNTGELFF
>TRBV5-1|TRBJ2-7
CASRLRGGGYEQYF
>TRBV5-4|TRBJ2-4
CASSPSLAGQNIQYF
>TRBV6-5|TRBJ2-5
CASRIGGAWETQYF
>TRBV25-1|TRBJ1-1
CASSGGYTNTEAFF
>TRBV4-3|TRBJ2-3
CASSHGPGAQYF
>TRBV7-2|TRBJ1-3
CASSTARPGSGNTIYF
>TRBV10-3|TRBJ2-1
CAISESTGSAGEQFF
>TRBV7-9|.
CASSGTEDYEQYF
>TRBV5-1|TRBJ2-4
CASSDGGLAKNIQYF
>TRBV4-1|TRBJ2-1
CASSQFSTGYEQFF
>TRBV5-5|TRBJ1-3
CASSLGQGAPGEYF
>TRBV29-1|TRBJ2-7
CSVEPTSGRGKEQYF
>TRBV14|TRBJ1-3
CASRKMTDGNTIYF
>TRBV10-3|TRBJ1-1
CAISDHSRGGEAFF